This T cell receptor (beta chain) was documented in a study of CD8+CD57+ T cells in acquired aplastic anemia. This clonotype has just a few counts. One junction end does not reproduce the germline sequence, and a read error may be involved. Germline V lookup: CDR1 SGHTA, CDR2 FQGNSA. The CDR3 sequence is 13 residues long. The patients chosen for sequencing had shown expansion of CD8+CD57+ cells (detected by flow cytometry). Template material for TCR beta VDJ and CDR3 profiling consisted of genomic DNA. One entry per CDR3 protein results from TCRdb running MiXCR on the reads. This table has some 120,000 distinct CDR3 sequences, 40% appearing once.

Sequencing was carried out using sorted CD4+, CD8+, or CD8+CD57+ T cells (not recorded which) from PBMCs. The TCR sequence derives from a human donor with aplastic anemia. The chain joins TRBV7-2 to TRBJ2-3; possible D gene TRBD1, 6 bases. CDR3 sequence reads: CASSLDPGVYSSF. The CDR3 DNA is TGTGCCAGCAGCTTAGACCCAGGGGTTTATAGCTCTTTT.